This T cell receptor (beta chain) comes out of a study of CD8+ T cells in alopecia areata. Study-level background: Treated patients took oral tofacitinib at 5 to 10 mg twice daily.

This clone turned up a few times. The target antigen is unknown. The treatment here: oral pan-JAK inhibitor, 5-10 mg twice daily. T lymphocytes (CD4+ and CD8+) were sorted from PBMCs. Between the trimmed V and J ends, which lost 6 bases and 1 base, there was a span of 15 bases. This CDR3 comprises 14 residues. Germline values: CDR1 GTSNPN, CDR2 SVGIG (reference sequence). RNA was extracted and reverse transcribed into cDNA as the sequencing template. Libraries were prepared by immunoSEQ multiplex PCR; TCRdb keeps only in-frame clonotypes and omits some of them. The sample carries about 200,000 clones, 60% to 70% recorded once. Study-wide results and limits: Lesional scalp displayed greater clonality than normal scalp, most notably in alopecia totalis/universalis. Scalp clonality, along with expanded CD8+ clones among the top 100, was significantly decreased by tofacitinib.

The V call is TRBV30, the J call TRBJ1-1; D is unclear. The origin of this receptor is a human donor with alopecia areata. The source was CD4+ T cells sorted from blood, collected at week 4, from a patient treated with tofacitinib. The CDR3 protein is CACLPRTKNTEAFF. The CDR3 coding sequence is TGTGCCTGCCTCCCCAGGACGAAGAACACTGAAGCTTTCTTT. The full variable domain, with the rest looked up from reference TRBV30 and TRBJ1-1, is SQTIHQWPATLVQPVGSPLSLECTVEGTSNPNLYWYRQAAGRGLQLLFYSVGIGQISSEVPQNLSASRPQDRQFILSSKKLLLSDSGFYLCACLPRTKNTEAFFGQGTRLTVV.